The present T cell receptor beta chain was sequenced within a study of CD8 T cells in ankylosing spondylitis. Whole-study findings and limits: Those disease-linked clones were CD8+; they were also relatively rare in peripheral blood. Earlier work had already found some motif variants in reactive arthritis synovial fluid and blood. The study looked at matched synovial fluid samples from ankylosing spondylitis patients. Disease-linked clones were reported to be significantly enriched there. It appeared that ankylosing spondylitis blood was characterized by a TCR beta motif of several highly homologous variants.

Germline V lookup: CDR1 DFQATT, CDR2 SNEGSKA (reference sequence). V was shortened by 5 bases and J by 2 bases, with 13 bases between the two germline ends. The CDR3 consists of 13 residues. Ten or more counts support this clonotype. Its antigen is unidentified. With molecular barcodes, quantitative 5'-RACE was used to make the TCR beta libraries. TCRdb processed the 5' RACE reads anew with MiXCR; each CDR3 protein has one entry. The sample contains about 460,000 distinct CDR3 sequences, about 5.2% of which appear only once. The sequenced material came from blood, either unsorted or a sorted T cell fraction (not recorded which). The J gene is TRBJ2-7, the V gene TRBV20-1; perhaps TRBD1 as D (5 bases). This TCR came from a male donor with ankylosing spondylitis. The CDR3 region is CSAETTVTYEQYF. CDR3 coding DNA: TGCAGTGCTGAGACGACAGTTACCTACGAGCAGTACTTC.